This T cell receptor (beta chain) was sequenced for a study of T cells after yellow fever vaccination (dated by TCRdb to about 2019). The study in broad terms: The SMART-Seq v4 Ultra Low Input RNA kit was used to prepare libraries from fractions with low cell numbers. To follow T-cell clones before and after primary and booster YFV17D yellow fever vaccination, bulk TCR alpha and beta repertoires were sequenced over time. Two healthy male donors made up the cohort, one aged 18 to 30 years and the other aged 30 to 40 years. Bulk PBMC replicates and cell subsets were isolated from blood drawn at multiple timepoints before and after both primary and secondary immunization.

What the study reported, not specific to this receptor: Computational filtering was needed because FACS-sorted repertoires could contain abundant contaminating clonotypes from the bulk population. Most clones expanded after primary vaccination were re-detected after the booster (just under 97% of CD4 and approximately 88% of CD8), suggesting broad memory maintenance. The secondary T-cell response was found to be weaker but faster than the primary response, with a peak reached on day 5 rather than on day 15. A small fraction of clonotypes appeared in both the CD4 and CD8 compartments, likely as a result of convergent recombination. The study included only two donors, which limits how far the findings can be generalized.

In its sample, this clonotype was seen a few times. Its target antigen remains unknown. Per-base qualities were not stored, and no clone one base away is much larger. TCR cDNA was synthesized by 5'RACE template switching, through which a universal primer site and unique molecular identifiers were introduced. cDNA synthesis was primed from both the TCR alpha and TCR beta constant segments. Libraries were amplified in two PCR steps, with sample barcodes and sequencing adapters added in the second step. Sequencing of the libraries was done on either Illumina HiSeq 2500 (2x100 bp) or NovaSeq (2x150 bp). Under the source paper's analysis protocol: Demultiplexing of reads and collapsing into UMI consensus sequences were performed with MIGEC, and V(D)J alignment was carried out with MiXCR. Using edgeR on replicate PBMC samples, clonotypes were called vaccine-responding if FDR was below 0.01 and the log2 fold change was above 5 up to day 15. CD4 or CD8 identity was assigned to each bulk clonotype according to whether the clonotype was present at higher abundance in the sequenced CD4 repertoire or the sequenced CD8 repertoire. TCRdb trimmed public reads at Q25 via fastp, called clones via MiXCR and kept in-frame beta chains. Rows are combined by CDR3 protein, so each entry shows the most common genes and DNA. Here the V and J calls rest on TCRdb's processing, not on the authors' analysis. In all, the sample holds under 550,000 distinct CDR3 sequences, and roughly a fifth of those were seen once. Of the sample, approximately 15% is held by the ten largest clones.

The treatment or condition tag for this specimen amounts to: live attenuated yellow fever vaccine strain. At each blood-draw timepoint, two biological replicates of bulk PBMCs were obtained. A standard Ficoll-Paque protocol was used to isolate PBMCs from peripheral blood. TriZol was used to extract RNA from bulk PBMCs, from CD4 and CD8 fractions, and from dextramer-positive and dextramer-negative fractions. The TCR was taken from a man between 18 and 29 years old who received the YFV17D yellow fever vaccine. Sample: PBMCs, taken less than 25 days after the first yellow fever vaccination.

The nucleotides are TGCAGTGCTAGAGATTTACCGGGGAGGATCCAAGAGACCCAGTACTTC. This is translated as CSARDLPGRIQETQYF. The sequence links TRBV20-1 to TRBJ2-5; D gene: possibly TRBD2, on 6 matching bases. V and J are truncated by 0 bases and 1 base respectively, leaving an intervening sequence of 15 bases. As encoded in the germline V gene (reference sequence), CDR1 is DFQATT while CDR2 is SNEGSKA. The CDR3 sequence holds 16 residues, the cysteine and phenylalanine included. Just CDR3 DNA is preserved here, 48 bases in frame from base 1.